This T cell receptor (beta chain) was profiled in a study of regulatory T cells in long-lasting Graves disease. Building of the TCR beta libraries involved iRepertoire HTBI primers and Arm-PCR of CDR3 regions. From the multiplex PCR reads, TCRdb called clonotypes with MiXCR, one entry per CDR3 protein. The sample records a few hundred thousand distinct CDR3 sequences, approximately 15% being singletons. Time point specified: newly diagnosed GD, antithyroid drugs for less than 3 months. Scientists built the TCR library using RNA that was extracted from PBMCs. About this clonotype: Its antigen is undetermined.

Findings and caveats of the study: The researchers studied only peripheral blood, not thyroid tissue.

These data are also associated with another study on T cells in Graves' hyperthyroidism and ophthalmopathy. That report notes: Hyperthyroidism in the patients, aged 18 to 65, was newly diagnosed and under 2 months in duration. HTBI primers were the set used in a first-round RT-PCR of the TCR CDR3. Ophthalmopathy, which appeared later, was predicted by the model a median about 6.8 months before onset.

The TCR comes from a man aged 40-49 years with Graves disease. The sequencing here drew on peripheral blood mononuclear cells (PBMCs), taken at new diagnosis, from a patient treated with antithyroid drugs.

The CDR3 DNA reads as TGTGCCAGCAGCGCCACAGGGGCAGGAAACACCATATATTTT. Translated, it gives CASSATGAGNTIYF. This chain connects TRBV9 to TRBJ1-3; 7 bases fit TRBD1. The CDR3 runs to 14 residues. Looked up from germline, CDR1 is SGDLS and CDR2 is YYNGEE. Trimming at V came to 3 bases and at J to 4 bases, leaving 4 bases not matched to a gene.